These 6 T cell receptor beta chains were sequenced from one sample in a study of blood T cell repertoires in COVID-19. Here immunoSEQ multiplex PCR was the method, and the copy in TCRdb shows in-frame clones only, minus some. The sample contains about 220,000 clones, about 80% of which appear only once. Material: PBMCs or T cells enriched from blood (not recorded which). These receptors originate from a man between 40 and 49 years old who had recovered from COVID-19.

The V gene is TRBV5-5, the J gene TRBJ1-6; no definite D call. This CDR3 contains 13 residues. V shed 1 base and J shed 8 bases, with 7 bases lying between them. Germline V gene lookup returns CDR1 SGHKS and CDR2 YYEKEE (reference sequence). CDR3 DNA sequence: TGTGCCAGCAGCTTGATCACGGATTCACCCCTCCACTTT. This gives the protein CASSLITDSPLHF.

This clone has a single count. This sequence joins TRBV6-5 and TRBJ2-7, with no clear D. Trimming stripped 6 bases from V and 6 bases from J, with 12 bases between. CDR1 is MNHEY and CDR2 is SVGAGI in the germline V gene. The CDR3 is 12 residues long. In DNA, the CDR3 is TGTGCCAGCAGACCAAGACGAGGCGAGCAGTACTTC. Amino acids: CASRPRRGEQYF.

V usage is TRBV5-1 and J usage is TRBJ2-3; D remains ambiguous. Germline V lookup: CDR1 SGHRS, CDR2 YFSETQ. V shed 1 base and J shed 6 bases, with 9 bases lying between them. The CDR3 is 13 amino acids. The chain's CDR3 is CASSLNTRDTQYF. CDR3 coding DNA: TGCGCCAGCAGCTTGAATACGCGCGATACGCAGTATTTT.

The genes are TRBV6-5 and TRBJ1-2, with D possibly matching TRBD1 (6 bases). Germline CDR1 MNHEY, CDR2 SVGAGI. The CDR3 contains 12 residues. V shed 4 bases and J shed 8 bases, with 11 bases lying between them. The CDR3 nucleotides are TGTGCCAGCAGTTCCAGGGGTGGAGGCTACACCTTC. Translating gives CASSSRGGGYTF.

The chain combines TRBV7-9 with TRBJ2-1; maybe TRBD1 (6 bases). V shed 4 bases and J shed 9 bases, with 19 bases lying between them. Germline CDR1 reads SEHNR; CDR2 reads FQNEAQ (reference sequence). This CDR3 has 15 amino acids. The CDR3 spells CASSSRVGGRAEQFF. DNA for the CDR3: TGTGCCAGCAGCTCCCGAGTAGGGGGACGGGCTGAGCAGTTCTTC. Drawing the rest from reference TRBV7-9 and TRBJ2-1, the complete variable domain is DTGVSQNPRHKITKRGQNVTFRCDPISEHNRLYWYRQTLGQGPEFLTYFQNEAQLEKSRLLSDRFSAERPKGSFSTLEIQRTEQGDSAMYLCASSSRVGGRAEQFFGPGTRLTVL.

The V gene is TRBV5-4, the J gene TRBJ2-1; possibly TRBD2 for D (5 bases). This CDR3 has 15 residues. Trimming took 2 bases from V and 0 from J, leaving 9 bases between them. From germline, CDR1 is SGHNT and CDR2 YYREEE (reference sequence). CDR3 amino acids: CASSFAAGSYNEQFF. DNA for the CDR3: TGTGCCAGCAGCTTTGCGGCGGGCTCCTACAATGAGCAGTTCTTC.